The subject of this entry is one T cell receptor (beta chain). Its antigen remains unknown. This specimen belongs to a study of T cells in Graves' hyperthyroidism and ophthalmopathy. Amplification of TCR beta CDR3 regions was performed using RNA transcripts as template. First-round RT-PCR targeting the TCR CDR3 was performed with the HTBI primer set. TCRdb passed the multiplex PCR reads through MiXCR, listing each CDR3 protein once. The sample comprises about 270,000 distinct CDR3 sequences, over 12% of which are singletons, and 30% rests with the top ten. Not enrolled were patients with uncontrolled infection, other autoimmune disease, pregnancy or lactation. Blood dates from first hyperthyroidism diagnosis, before any ophthalmopathy symptoms. The PBMCs had their origin in less than 13 ml of fresh peripheral blood. V lost 3 bases, J lost 0 bases, and 18 bases lay in between. The CDR3 has 18 residues. CDR1 is MDHEN, CDR2 SYDVKM, per germline.

Study-wide findings and caveats: Most clonotypes expanded in the thyroid (above 0.001) were also present in blood.

The chain is built from TRBV28 and TRBJ2-1, with D perhaps assigned TRBD1 or TRBD2 (6 bases each). The TCR comes from a woman aged 50 to 60 with Graves' hyperthyroidism that later progressed to Graves' ophthalmopathy. Sequencing was done on a sample of blood. This CDR3 reads CASSFGGGRISSYNEQFF. CDR3 nucleotide sequence: TGTGCCAGCAGTTTTGGAGGGGGGCGGATCAGCTCCTACAATGAGCAGTTCTTC.